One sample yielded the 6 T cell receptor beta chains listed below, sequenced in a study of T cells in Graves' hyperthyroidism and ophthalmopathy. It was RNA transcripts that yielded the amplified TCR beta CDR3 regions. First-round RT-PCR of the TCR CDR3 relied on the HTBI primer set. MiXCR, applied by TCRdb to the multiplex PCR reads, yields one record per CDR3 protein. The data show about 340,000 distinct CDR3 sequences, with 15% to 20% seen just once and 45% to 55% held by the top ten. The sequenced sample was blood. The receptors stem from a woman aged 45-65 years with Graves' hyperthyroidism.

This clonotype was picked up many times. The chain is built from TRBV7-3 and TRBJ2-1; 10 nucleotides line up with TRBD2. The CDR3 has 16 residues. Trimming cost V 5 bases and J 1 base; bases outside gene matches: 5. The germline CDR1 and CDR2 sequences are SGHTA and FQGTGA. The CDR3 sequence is CASSSGGGGSYNEQFF. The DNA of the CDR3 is TGTGCCAGCAGCAGCGGGGGGGGGGGTTCCTACAATGAGCAGTTCTTC.

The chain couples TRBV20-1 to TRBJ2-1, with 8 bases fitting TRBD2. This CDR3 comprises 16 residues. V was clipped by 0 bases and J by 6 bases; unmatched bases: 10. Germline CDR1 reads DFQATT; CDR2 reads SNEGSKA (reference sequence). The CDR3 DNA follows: TGCAGTGCTAGAGATCCTTTTGCGGGAGGAGGCAATGAGCAGTTCTTC. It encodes CSARDPFAGGGNEQFF.

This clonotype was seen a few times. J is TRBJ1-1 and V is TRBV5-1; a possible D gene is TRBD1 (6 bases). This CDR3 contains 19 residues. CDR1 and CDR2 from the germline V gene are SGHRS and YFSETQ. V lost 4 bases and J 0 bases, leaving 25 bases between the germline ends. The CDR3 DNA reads TGCGCCAGCAGCCTCGGGGGCATTGGGAGCATTCCCTTGAACACTGAAGCTTTCTTT. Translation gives CASSLGGIGSIPLNTEAFF.

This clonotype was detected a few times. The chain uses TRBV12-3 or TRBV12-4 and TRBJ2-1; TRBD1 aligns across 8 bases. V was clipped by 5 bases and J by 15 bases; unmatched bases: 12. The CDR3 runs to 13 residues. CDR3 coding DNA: TGTGCCAGCAGTCCTACCCAGGACAGGGTCCCGTTCTTC. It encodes CASSPTQDRVPFF.

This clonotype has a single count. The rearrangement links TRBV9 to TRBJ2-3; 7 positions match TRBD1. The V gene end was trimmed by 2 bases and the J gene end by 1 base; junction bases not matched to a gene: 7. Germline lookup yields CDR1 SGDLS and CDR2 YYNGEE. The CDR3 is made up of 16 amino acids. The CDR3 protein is CASSVYGQAGTDTQYF. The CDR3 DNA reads TGTGCCAGCAGCGTTTATGGACAGGCGGGCACAGATACGCAGTATTTT.

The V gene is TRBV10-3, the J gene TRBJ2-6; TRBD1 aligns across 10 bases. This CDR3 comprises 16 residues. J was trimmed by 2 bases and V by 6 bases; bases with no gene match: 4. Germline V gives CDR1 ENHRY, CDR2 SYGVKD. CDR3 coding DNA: TGTGCCATCAGCAGACAGGGGGCTGCTGGGGCCAACGTCCTGACTTTC. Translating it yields CAISRQGAAGANVLTF.